The clone carrying this T cell receptor beta chain appeared once. The target antigen is unknown. Here immunoSEQ multiplex PCR was the method, and the copy in TCRdb shows in-frame clones only, minus some. The sample holds tens of thousands of clones, 88% seen once. With 3 bases removed from V and 3 bases from J, the gap between germline ends came to 15 bases. Germline V gene lookup returns CDR1 GTSNPN and CDR2 SVGIG (reference sequence). There are 14 residues in the CDR3. The data were taken from a study of OX40 agonist ivuxolimab in advanced cancers. On the study more broadly: With a range of about 20 to 79, age averaged roughly 60 years, and approximately 83% were male.

Study-level findings and limits: Low levels of normalized T-cell clonal expansion also appeared in some nonresponders.

Sequenced material: CD4+ or CD8+ T cells sorted from blood, taken in a trial of the OX40 agonist ivuxolimab. The source is an adult with an advanced solid tumor such as melanoma, head and neck, liver or kidney cancer. The V call is TRBV30, the J call TRBJ2-7, with D possibly called TRBD1 or TRBD2 (6 bases each). CDR3 in DNA: TGTGCCTGGAGCCCACCCGGGGGCTACTACGAGCAGTACTTC. Translated, it gives CAWSPPGGYYEQYF.